This TCR beta chain emerged from a study of blood T cell repertoires in COVID-19. This CDR3 is 14 amino acids long. Germline V gives CDR1 SGHTA, CDR2 FQGTGA. V was pared by 1 base and J by 5 bases, with 8 bases between. Cohorts were based on clinical histories the participants reported. The repertoire was sequenced with immunoSEQ multiplex PCR; TCRdb's copy has only in-frame clones and lacks some. Of approximately 160,000 clones listed, around 83% are singletons. The V gene is TRBV7-3, the J gene TRBJ1-4; D unresolved. The clonotype comes from a woman between 50 and 59 years old in a cohort exposed to, infected with or recovered from COVID-19 (not recorded which). Sequencing was performed on PBMCs or T cells enriched from blood (not recorded which). This CDR3 reads CASSLNKVNEKLFF. Here the CDR3 DNA reads TGTGCCAGCAGCTTAAACAAAGTCAATGAAAAACTGTTTTTT.